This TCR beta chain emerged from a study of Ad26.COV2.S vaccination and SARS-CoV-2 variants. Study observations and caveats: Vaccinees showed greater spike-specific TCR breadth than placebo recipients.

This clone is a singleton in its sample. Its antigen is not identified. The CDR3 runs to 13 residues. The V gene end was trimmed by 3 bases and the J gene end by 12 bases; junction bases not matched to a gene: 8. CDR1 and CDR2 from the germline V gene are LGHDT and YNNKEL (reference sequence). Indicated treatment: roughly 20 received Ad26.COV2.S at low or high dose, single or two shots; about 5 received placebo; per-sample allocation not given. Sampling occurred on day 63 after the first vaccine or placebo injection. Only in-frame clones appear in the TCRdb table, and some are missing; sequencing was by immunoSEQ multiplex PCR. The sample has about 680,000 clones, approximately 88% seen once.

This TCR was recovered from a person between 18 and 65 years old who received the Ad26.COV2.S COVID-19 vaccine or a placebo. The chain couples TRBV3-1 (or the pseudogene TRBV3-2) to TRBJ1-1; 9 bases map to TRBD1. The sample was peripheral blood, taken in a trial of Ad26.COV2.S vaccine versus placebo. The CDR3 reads CASSHPGTGRTFF. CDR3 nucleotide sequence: TGTGCCAGCAGCCACCCCGGGACAGGGCGAACTTTCTTT.